Shown below are 27 T cell receptor beta chains from a single sample sequenced in a study of T cell clonality in common variable immunodeficiency. The assay was immunoSEQ multiplex PCR, and TCRdb's table has in-frame clones only and misses some. In total the sample includes 30,000 to 40,000 clones, none of them seen once. Sequencing was carried out using peripheral blood mononuclear cells. The receptors here all came from a person between 18 and 69 years old in good health.

This clone occurred many times. The read finishes 3 residues shy of the CDR3 end, and the germline J gene is used to complete it. The chain links TRBV10-1 to TRBJ1-5, with D tentatively TRBD1 (6 bases). Trimming pared 4 bases from V and 4 bases from J, leaving 8 bases between. Germline CDR1 reads WNHNN; CDR2 reads SYGVQD (reference sequence). There are 13 residues in the CDR3. The CDR3 loop is CASSGGLNQPQHF. The CDR3 bases that were read are TGCGCCAGCAGTGGGGGGCTTAATCAGCCC.

The table lists this clone with many counts. The read ends 3 residues early relative to the CDR3; the germline J gene fills the gap. V gene TRBV10-1 combines with J gene TRBJ2-1, with 7 bases matching TRBD2. The CDR3 spans 13 residues. Germline CDR1 is WNHNN and CDR2 is SYGVQD (reference sequence). With V trimmed by 2 bases and J by 5 bases, 0 bases remained unmatched. Incomplete CDR3 DNA: TGCGCCAGCAGTGAGCTAGCGGACAATGAG. Translated, it gives CASSELADNE. The entire CDR3 reads CASSELADNEQFF.

The table lists this clone with many counts. The missing CDR3 end, 3 residues past where the read stops, is filled in from the germline J gene. This sequence joins TRBV18 and TRBJ2-7; D is possibly TRBD2 (6 bases). The CDR3 loop spans 15 amino acids. The V end was cut by 3 bases, the J end by 3 bases, with 15 bases between. Germline V gene data show CDR1 as KGHSH and CDR2 as LQKENI. CDR3 sequence: CASSPVEGSIYEQYF. The sequenced part of the CDR3 DNA is TGTGCCAGCTCACCGGTGGAGGGCTCTATCTACGAG.

This clone was detected ten times or more. The sequenced fragment ends 3 residues before the CDR3 boundary, so the rest is inferred from the germline J gene. The rearrangement links TRBV20-1 to TRBJ2-7; D may be TRBD2 (6 bases). V lost 5 bases, J lost 0 bases, and 17 bases lay in between. The CDR3 length is 15 residues. CDR1 DFQATT and CDR2 SNEGSKA come from the germline V gene (reference sequence). The sequenced part of the CDR3 DNA is TGCAGTGCTCAACAGGTCTTCGGGAGCTCCTACGAG. Residues: CSAQQVFGSSYE. The entire CDR3 is CSAQQVFGSSYEQYF.

This clone was seen at least ten times. The read ends 3 residues shy of where the CDR3 ends; the end is completed using the germline J gene. The gene calls are TRBV20-1 and TRBJ2-2; no reliable D call. Germline CDR1 DFQATT, CDR2 SNEGSKA (reference sequence). V was trimmed by 6 bases and J by 6 bases, leaving 14 bases between them. The CDR3 is 13 amino acids. The chain's CDR3 is CSAKIRISGELFF. The CDR3 bases that were read are TGCAGTGCCAAAATCAGGATATCCGGGGAG.

This clone was counted at least ten times. The sequenced fragment ends 3 residues before the CDR3 boundary, so the rest is inferred from the germline J gene. This rearrangement joins TRBV14 to TRBJ2-3; 8 bases align to TRBD1. The CDR3 spans 16 residues. The ends lost 4 bases at V and 4 bases at J; junction bases unmatched: 10. Germline V gene lookup returns CDR1 SGHDN and CDR2 FVKESK. The CDR3 sequence: CASSPMGSGGADTQYF. The CDR3 bases that were read are TGTGCCAGCAGCCCAATGGGGTCAGGGGGCGCAGATACG.

The table lists this clone with many counts. The DNA ends 3 residues before the CDR3 does, and the rest of the CDR3 is filled in from the germline J gene. V gene TRBV19 combines with J gene TRBJ1-5; possible D gene TRBD1, 5 bases. The CDR3 covers 14 residues. The germline V gene has CDR1 LNHDA and CDR2 SQIVND (reference sequence). Trimming cost V 8 bases and J 2 bases, with 13 bases left between them. The CDR3 loop reads CASAGLLGNQPQHF. The part of the CDR3 DNA that was read is TGTGCCAGTGCGGGACTCCTAGGCAATCAGCCC.

This clone has a count of ten or more. The read stops 3 residues short of the end of the CDR3; the missing end is completed from the germline J gene. V and J are TRBV19 and TRBJ2-7; D is perhaps TRBD1 (6 bases). This CDR3 contains 12 residues. Trimming took off 6 bases at V and 1 base at J, with 7 bases between the two ends. Germline V gene data show CDR1 as LNHDA and CDR2 as SQIVND (reference sequence). CDR3 protein: CASRGQSYEQYF. CDR3 DNA, as far as it was read: TGTGCCAGTAGAGGACAGTCCTACGAG.

About this clone: The read terminates 3 residues before the CDR3 end, so the remaining end is supplied by the germline J gene. The chain employs TRBV5-1 and TRBJ2-3; 10 bases line up with TRBD2. The germline CDR1 and CDR2 sequences are SGHRS and YFSETQ. The CDR3 spans 15 residues. V lost 6 bases, J lost 5 bases, and 9 bases stayed unmatched. The CDR3: CASTLAGVGIDTQYF. The CDR3 bases that were read are TGCGCCAGCACCCTAGCGGGAGTCGGCATAGATACG.

Ten or more counts support this clone. The CDR3 is CSARETGESTSGIYEQYF. The DNA read from the CDR3 is TGCAGTGCTAGAGAAACAGGGGAATCGACTAGCGGCATCTACGAG. J is TRBJ2-7 and V is TRBV20-1; TRBD2 matches at 9 bases. The CDR3 is cut off 3 residues early in the read; its end comes from the germline J gene. This CDR3 region has 18 residues. Losses at the gene ends were 0 bases for V and 3 bases for J; bases not matched to a gene: 15. The V gene's germline CDR1 is DFQATT and CDR2 SNEGSKA (reference sequence).

This clone was picked up many times. Coverage ceases 3 residues before the CDR3 finishes, and the germline J gene fills in the end. The chain employs TRBV12-3 or TRBV12-4 and TRBJ2-7, with 9 bases aligning to TRBD1. There are 16 residues in the CDR3. V dropped 6 bases and J dropped 0; count of bases not matched to a gene: 9. The DNA read from the CDR3 is TGTGCCAGCAGCTCGCCAGGGGACAGGGACTCCTACGAG. Translating gives CASSSPGDRDSYE. The entire CDR3 protein is CASSSPGDRDSYEQYF.

This clone showed up many times. The CDR3 end lies 3 residues beyond the end of the read and is filled in from the germline J gene. The genes are TRBV12-3 or TRBV12-4 and TRBJ2-2; D may be TRBD1 (6 bases). Trimming stripped 6 bases from V and 1 base from J, with 9 bases between. The CDR3 loop spans 14 amino acids. CDR3 sequence: CASRPTGNTGELFF. The DNA read from the CDR3 is TGTGCCAGCAGACCGACAGGGAACACCGGGGAG.

This clone was counted at least ten times. The read stops 3 residues short of the end of the CDR3; the missing end is completed from the germline J gene. The chain combines TRBV7-9 with TRBJ1-2; D call uncertain. The CDR3 runs to 13 residues. Per germline, CDR1 SEHNR and CDR2 FQNEAQ (reference sequence). The CDR3 bases that were read are TGTGCCAGCAGCTTAGGCGGGATGGGCGGC. Translated: CASSLGGMGG. The CDR3 as a whole reads CASSLGGMGGYTF.

In this sample, this clone turned up many times. The CDR3 is cut off 3 residues early in the read; its end comes from the germline J gene. The V gene is TRBV6-2 or TRBV6-3, the J gene TRBJ2-7; the match to TRBD2 covers 7 bases. Germline V gives CDR1 MNHEY, CDR2 SVGEGT. Trimming removed 4 bases from V and 1 base from J; junction bases left unmatched: 1. The CDR3 spans 13 residues. The CDR3 loop reads CASSWGGSYEQYF. CDR3 DNA (partial): TGTGCCAGCAGTTGGGGGGGTTCCTACGAG.

This clone has a count of ten or more. The read finishes 3 residues shy of the CDR3 end, and the germline J gene is used to complete it. The V call is TRBV14, the J call TRBJ1-1; 11 nucleotides agree with TRBD1. This CDR3 is built from 13 residues. CDR1 is SGHDN, CDR2 FVKESK, per germline. Partial CDR3 DNA: TGTGCCAGCAGCCACGGACAGGGGGCGGGA. As protein: CASSHGQGAG. The CDR3 as a whole reads CASSHGQGAGAFF.

The table lists this clone with many counts. Read data end 3 residues before the CDR3 end; the end is taken from the germline J gene. The chain couples TRBV5-1 to TRBJ2-2, with a tentative D call TRBD1 (6 bases). The CDR3 loop spans 15 amino acids. The germline V gene has CDR1 SGHRS and CDR2 YFSETQ. Trimming removed 5 bases from V and 0 bases from J, with 11 bases in between. CDR3 sequence: CASSLTGPNTGELFF. The sequenced CDR3 bases are TGCGCCAGCAGTCTGACAGGTCCGAACACCGGGGAG. Combining the CDR3 with reference TRBV5-1 and TRBJ2-2 gives the whole variable domain KAGVTQTPRYLIKTRGQQVTLSCSPISGHRSVSWYQQTPGQGLQFLFEYFSETQRNKGNFPGRFSGRQFSNSRSEMNVSTLELGDSALYLCASSLTGPNTGELFFGEGSRLTVL.

This clone was observed at least ten times. The junction and the germline gene differ at one end; a read error may be behind it. The read finishes 3 residues shy of the CDR3 end, and the germline J gene is used to complete it. The identical CDR3 is also encoded by other nucleotide sequences in the sample. V is TRBV15 and J is TRBJ1-3; the D is unclear. Per germline, CDR1 LNHNV and CDR2 YYDKDF (reference sequence). The CDR3 totals 14 residues. This CDR3 reads CATSRDGGRNTIYF. The CDR3 DNA, read in part, is TGCGCCACCAGCAGAGATGGTGGGCGAAACACC.

Many counts were recorded for this clone. The CDR3 goes on 3 residues after the read ends, and that part is filled in from the germline J gene. The gene calls are TRBV12-3 or TRBV12-4 and TRBJ2-1; D is unresolved. V lost 7 bases, J lost 9 bases, and 22 bases lay in between. The CDR3 covers 15 residues. CDR3 bases read: TGTGCCAGCACCCCTGGGCGCTTAGTTTCTGGTGAG. It codes for CASTPGRLVSGE. The full CDR3 protein reads CASTPGRLVSGEQFF.

This clone was picked up many times. The missing CDR3 end, 3 residues past where the read stops, is filled in from the germline J gene. The V call is TRBV28, the J call TRBJ1-4; the D is unclear. Trimming took 5 bases from V and 7 from J, leaving 8 bases between them. The CDR3 totals 12 residues. CDR1 and CDR2 (germline): MDHEN, SYDVKM. CDR3 bases read: TGTGCCAGCAGTCAACGGGGTGAAAAA. As protein: CASSQRGEK. The full CDR3 reads CASSQRGEKLFF.

Only a few counts were recorded for this clone. CDR3 bases read: TGTGCCAGCAGCTTAGGAACCGGTACCAATCAGCCC. It encodes CASSLGTGTNQP. In full, the CDR3 reads CASSLGTGTNQPQHF. V gene TRBV7-2 combines with J gene TRBJ1-5; D remains ambiguous. The observed sequence ends 3 residues before the CDR3 terminus, with the missing tail filled in from the germline J gene. The CDR3 has 15 residues. Trimming left V 1 base short and J 3 bases short, with 10 bases between. In germline, CDR1 is SGHTA, CDR2 FQGNSA.

This clone was observed many times. From the germline J gene comes the end of the CDR3, since the read stops 3 residues before it. The V and J genes are TRBV30 and TRBJ1-1; D is possibly TRBD1 (5 bases). V was shortened by 0 bases and J by 5 bases, with 10 bases between the two germline ends. CDR3 size: 13 residues. CDR1 is GTSNPN, CDR2 SVGIG, per germline (reference sequence). The sequenced CDR3 bases are TGTGCCTGGAGTGTAGAGGGGTTTACTGAA. Its protein is CAWSVEGFTE. The complete CDR3 reads CAWSVEGFTEAFF. The entire variable domain, with the rest obtained from reference TRBV30 and TRBJ1-1, is as follows: SQTIHQWPATLVQPVGSPLSLECTVEGTSNPNLYWYRQAAGRGLQLLFYSVGIGQISSEVPQNLSASRPQDRQFILSSKKLLLSDSGFYLCAWSVEGFTEAFFGQGTRLTVV.

This clone showed up many times. The read gets to within 3 residues of the CDR3 end, and the germline J gene fills in the rest. The chain couples TRBV5-1 to TRBJ2-3; D might be TRBD1 (6 bases). CDR1 SGHRS and CDR2 YFSETQ come from the germline V gene. V dropped 2 bases and J dropped 2 bases, with 15 bases sitting between them. The CDR3 extends over 16 amino acids. Incomplete CDR3 DNA: TGCGCCAGCAGCTTATGGGGGAGACAGGACACAGATACG. Translation: CASSLWGRQDTDT. The CDR3, in full, reads CASSLWGRQDTDTQYF.

In its sample, this clone was seen many times. The sequence runs out 3 residues before the end of the CDR3; the remainder is reconstructed from the germline J gene. The rearrangement joins TRBV28 to TRBJ1-2, with TRBD1 as a possible D gene (6 bases). CDR1 is MDHEN, CDR2 SYDVKM, per germline. The CDR3 spans 14 residues. Trimming pared 9 bases from V and 4 bases from J, leaving 18 bases between. The CDR3 loop is CASRSGVVGYGYTF. The CDR3 DNA, read in part, is TGTGCCAGTAGGTCAGGGGTTGTAGGCTATGGC.

This clone was seen ten or more times. With the read ending 3 residues before the CDR3 end, the germline J gene is used to fill in that end. J is TRBJ1-2 and V is TRBV30; the match to TRBD1 covers 9 bases. This CDR3 is 14 amino acids long. Germline CDR1 reads GTSNPN; CDR2 reads SVGIG (reference sequence). The DNA read from the CDR3 is TGTGCCTGGAGGGTGGACAGGGGTGCCAGCGGC. Protein product: CAWRVDRGASG. The whole CDR3 protein is CAWRVDRGASGYTF.

This clone was counted many times. The CDR3 goes on 3 residues after the read ends, and that part is filled in from the germline J gene. V is TRBV20-1 and J is TRBJ1-1; tentatively, D is TRBD1 (6 bases). CDR1 DFQATT and CDR2 SNEGSKA come from the germline V gene (reference sequence). V dropped 7 bases and J dropped 0 bases, with 12 bases sitting between them. This CDR3 spans 13 amino acids. The CDR3 DNA, read in part, is TGCAGTGTCTTACAGGGTATGAACACTGAA. Translating it yields CSVLQGMNTE. The entire CDR3 protein reads CSVLQGMNTEAFF.

By its share, this clone is medium-sized. The read terminates 3 residues before the CDR3 end, so the remaining end is supplied by the germline J gene. The gene calls are TRBV30 and TRBJ2-7; the match to TRBD1 covers 11 bases. This CDR3 has 14 residues. V lost 3 bases, J lost 3 bases, and 4 bases stayed unmatched. The germline CDR1 and CDR2 sequences are GTSNPN and SVGIG (reference sequence). Partial CDR3 DNA: TGTGCCTGGAGCGGGACAGGGGGTCTCTACGAG. Translating gives CAWSGTGGLYE. The full CDR3 protein is CAWSGTGGLYEQYF.

This clone was detected many times. The read ends 3 residues shy of where the CDR3 ends; the end is completed using the germline J gene. The V and J genes are TRBV19 and TRBJ2-1; 9 bases are a match to TRBD1. Losses at the gene ends were 3 bases for V and 4 bases for J; bases not matched to a gene: 7. The CDR3 spans 16 residues. The germline V gene has CDR1 LNHDA and CDR2 SQIVND (reference sequence). The CDR3 bases that were read are TGTGCCAGTAGTATTGGCCGGGACAGGGCATACAATGAG. Translation: CASSIGRDRAYNE. The whole CDR3 sequence reads CASSIGRDRAYNEQFF.